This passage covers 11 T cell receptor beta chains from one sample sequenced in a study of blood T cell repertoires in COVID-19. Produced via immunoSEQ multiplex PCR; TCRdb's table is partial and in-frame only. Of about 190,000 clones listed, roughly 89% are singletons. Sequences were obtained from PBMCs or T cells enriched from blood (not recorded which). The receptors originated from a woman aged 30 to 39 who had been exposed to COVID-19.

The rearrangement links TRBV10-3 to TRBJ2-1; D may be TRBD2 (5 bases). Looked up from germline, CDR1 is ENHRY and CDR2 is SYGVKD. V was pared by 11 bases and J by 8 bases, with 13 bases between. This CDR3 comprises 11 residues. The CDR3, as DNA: TGTGCCTCCTCAGTGGAGGATGAGCAGTTCTTC. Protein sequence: CASSVEDEQFF.

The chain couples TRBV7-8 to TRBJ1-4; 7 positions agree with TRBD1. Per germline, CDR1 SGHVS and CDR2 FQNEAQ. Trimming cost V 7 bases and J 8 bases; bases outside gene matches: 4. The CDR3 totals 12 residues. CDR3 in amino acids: CASTTGVEKLFF. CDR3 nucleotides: TGTGCCAGCACCACAGGGGTCGAAAAACTGTTTTTT. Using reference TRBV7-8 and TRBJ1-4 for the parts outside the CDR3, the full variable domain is GAGVSQSPRYKVAKRGQDVALRCDPISGHVSLFWYQQALGQGPEFLTYFQNEAQLDKSGLPSDRFFAERPEGSVSTLKIQRTQQEDSAVYLCASTTGVEKLFFGSGTQLSVL.

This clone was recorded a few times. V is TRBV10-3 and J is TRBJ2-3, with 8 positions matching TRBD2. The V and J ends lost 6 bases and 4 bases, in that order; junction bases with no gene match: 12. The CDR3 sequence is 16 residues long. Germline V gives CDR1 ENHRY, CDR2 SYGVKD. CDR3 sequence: CAIRDRSGAGADTQYF. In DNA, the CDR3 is TGTGCCATCAGAGATCGTAGCGGGGCGGGGGCAGATACGCAGTATTTT.

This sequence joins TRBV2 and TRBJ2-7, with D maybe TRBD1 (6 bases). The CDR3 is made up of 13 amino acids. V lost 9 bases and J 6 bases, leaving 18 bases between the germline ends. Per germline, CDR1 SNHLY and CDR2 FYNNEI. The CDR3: CARGAGDDVEQYF. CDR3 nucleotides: TGTGCCAGGGGGGCAGGGGACGATGTCGAGCAGTACTTC. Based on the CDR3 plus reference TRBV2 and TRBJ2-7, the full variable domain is EPEVTQTPSHQVTQMGQEVILRCVPISNHLYFYWYRQILGQKVEFLVSFYNNEISEKSEIFDDQFSVERPDGSNFTLKIRSTKLEDSAMYFCARGAGDDVEQYFGPGTRLTVT.

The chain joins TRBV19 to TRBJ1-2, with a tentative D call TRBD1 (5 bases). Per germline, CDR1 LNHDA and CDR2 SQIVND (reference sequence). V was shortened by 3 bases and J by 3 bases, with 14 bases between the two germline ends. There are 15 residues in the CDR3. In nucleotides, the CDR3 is TGTGCCAGTAGTATGTCACGGGGGTTCTACTATGGCTACACCTTC. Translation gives CASSMSRGFYYGYTF.

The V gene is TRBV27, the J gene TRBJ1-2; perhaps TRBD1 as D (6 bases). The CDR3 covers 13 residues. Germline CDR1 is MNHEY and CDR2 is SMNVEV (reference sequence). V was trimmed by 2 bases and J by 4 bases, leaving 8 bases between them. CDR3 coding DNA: TGTGCCAGCAGTTTAGGGGGCCCCTATGGCTACACCTTC. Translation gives CASSLGGPYGYTF.

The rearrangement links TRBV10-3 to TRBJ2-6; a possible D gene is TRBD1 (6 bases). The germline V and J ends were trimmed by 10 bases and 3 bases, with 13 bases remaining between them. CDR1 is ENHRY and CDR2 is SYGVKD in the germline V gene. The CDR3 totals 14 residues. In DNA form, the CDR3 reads TGTGCCACTACCACAGGGAGTGGGGCCAACGTCCTGACTTTC. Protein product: CATTTGSGANVLTF.

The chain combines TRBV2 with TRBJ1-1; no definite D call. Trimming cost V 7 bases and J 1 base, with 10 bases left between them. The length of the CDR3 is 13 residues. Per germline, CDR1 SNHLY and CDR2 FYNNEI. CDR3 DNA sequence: TGTGCCAGCACTATGAGGCGGAACACTGAAGCTTTCTTT. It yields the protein CASTMRRNTEAFF.

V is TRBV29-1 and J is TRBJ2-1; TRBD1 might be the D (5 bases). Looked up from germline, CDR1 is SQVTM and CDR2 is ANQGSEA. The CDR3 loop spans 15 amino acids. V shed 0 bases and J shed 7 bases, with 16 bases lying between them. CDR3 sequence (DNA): TGCAGCGTTGAAGATCGGTCAGGGCAGGTAAATGAGCAGTTCTTC. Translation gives CSVEDRSGQVNEQFF.

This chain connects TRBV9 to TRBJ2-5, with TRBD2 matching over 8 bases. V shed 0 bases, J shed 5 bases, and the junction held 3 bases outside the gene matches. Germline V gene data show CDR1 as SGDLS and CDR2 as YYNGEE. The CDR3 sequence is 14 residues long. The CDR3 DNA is TGTGCCAGCAGCGTAGACGGGACTAGTGAGACCCAGTACTTC. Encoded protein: CASSVDGTSETQYF. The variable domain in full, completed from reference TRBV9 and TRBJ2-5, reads DSGVTQTPKHLITATGQRVTLRCSPRSGDLSVYWYQQSLDQGLQFLIQYYNGEERAKGNILERFSAQQFPDLHSELNLSSLELGDSALYFCASSVDGTSETQYFGPGTRLLVL.

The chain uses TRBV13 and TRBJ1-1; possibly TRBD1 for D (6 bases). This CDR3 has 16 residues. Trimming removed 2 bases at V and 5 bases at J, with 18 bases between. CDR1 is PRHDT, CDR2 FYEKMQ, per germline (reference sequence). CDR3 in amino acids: CASSLRPPGGETEAFF. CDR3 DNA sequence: TGTGCCAGCAGCTTACGCCCCCCGGGGGGCGAGACTGAAGCTTTCTTT.